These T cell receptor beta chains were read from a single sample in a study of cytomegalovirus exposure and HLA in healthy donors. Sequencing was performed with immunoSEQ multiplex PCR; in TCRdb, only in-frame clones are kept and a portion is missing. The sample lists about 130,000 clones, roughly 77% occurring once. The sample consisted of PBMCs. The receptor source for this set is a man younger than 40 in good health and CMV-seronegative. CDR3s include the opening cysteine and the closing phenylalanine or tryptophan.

CASSPLRQGAEQFF | TRBV5-6
CASRGRPNEKLFF | TRBV6-5
CASSTYDSGTYEQYF | TRBV7-9
CASSQRWTGEGGEQYF | TRBV4-1
CASSLAPGEGTGELFF | TRBV11-2
CASSSETGALYGYTF | TRBV28
CASSYGTGDEKLFF | TRBV6-5
CASSYGLAGAYEQYF | TRBV18
CASSYRRLGYEQYF | TRBV6-5
CASSTGTGGNEQFF | TRBV5-1
CASSKGDLLHF | TRBV7-2
CASSSDRGSTGELFF | TRBV7-6
CASSLGGTGGSGNTIYF | TRBV5-1
CASSVRDSPTGELFF | TRBV9
CAISGGAGGTQYF | TRBV10-3
CASSQDRVESPLHF | TRBV4-2
CASSFQTSGGPYSYEQYF | TRBV28
CAWSTGWGRSYNEQFF | TRBV30
CATREGPGRFTGELFF | TRBV19
CASSPPLSSGNTIYF | TRBV18
CSVETSGEETQYF | TRBV29-1
CSVEDRWQSEGYEQYF | TRBV29-1
CASSERQGYGYTF | TRBV25-1
CASSAPRNGAYNSPLHF | TRBV9
CWDGQGVDTGELFF | TRBV12-5
CASSGWGYSNQPQHF | TRBV6-1
CASSLEDYYGYTF | TRBV7-2
CASSPRTQTNYGYTF | TRBV4-3
CASSSTGGRGYTF | TRBV5-6
CASSAQGQHFNYGYTF | TRBV27
CSAQPPGTDTQYF | TRBV29-1
CASRPKDDRGREKLFF | TRBV21-1
CASSIRTGSEQYF | TRBV19
CASSSQGGITEAFF | TRBV7-8
CASSQDAGGNYGYTF | TRBV4-1
CASSPGERYEQYF | TRBV5-1
CASSLIPGSGETQYF | TRBV11-2
CASTDSVFDYNEQFF | TRBV28
CASSLVQVMSEQFF | TRBV11-2
CASSQGTGGGNVLTF | TRBV4-3
CASSLGGAGTDTQYF | TRBV5-1
CASSFGQGDFSGANVLTF | TRBV9
CASSLGYSLRSYEQYF | TRBV7-2
CATEDRVQYF | TRBV6-5
CASSYGPTGLKGSYEQYF | TRBV2